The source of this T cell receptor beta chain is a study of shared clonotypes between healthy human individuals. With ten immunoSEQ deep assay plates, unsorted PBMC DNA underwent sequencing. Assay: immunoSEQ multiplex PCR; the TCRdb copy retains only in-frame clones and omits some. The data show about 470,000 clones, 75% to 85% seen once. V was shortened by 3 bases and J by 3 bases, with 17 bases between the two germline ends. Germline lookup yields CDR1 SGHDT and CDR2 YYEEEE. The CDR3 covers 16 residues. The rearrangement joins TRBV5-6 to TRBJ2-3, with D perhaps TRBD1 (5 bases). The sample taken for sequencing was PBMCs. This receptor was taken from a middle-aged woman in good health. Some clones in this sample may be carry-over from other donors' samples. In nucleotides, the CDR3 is TGTGCCAGCAGCTCGCAGGGCTCTGGTAAGACAGATACGCAGTATTTT. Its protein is CASSSQGSGKTDTQYF. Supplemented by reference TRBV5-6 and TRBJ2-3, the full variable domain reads DAGVTQSPTHLIKTRGQQVTLRCSPKSGHDTVSWYQQALGQGPQFIFQYYEEEERQRGNFPDRFSGHQFPNYSSELNVNALLLGDSALYLCASSSQGSGKTDTQYFGPGTRLTVL.